This entry lists 3 T cell receptor beta chains sequenced from one sample in a study of cytomegalovirus exposure and HLA in healthy donors. Here immunoSEQ multiplex PCR was the method, and the copy in TCRdb shows in-frame clones only, minus some. The sample lists about 120,000 clones, 85% occurring once. What was sequenced was PBMCs. Receptors were obtained from a woman in her twenties or thirties in good health and CMV-seronegative.

This chain uses TRBV6-1 with TRBJ1-2, with a weak D call TRBD1 (6 bases). From germline, CDR1 is MNHNS and CDR2 SASEGT. V lost 8 bases, J lost 3 bases, and 16 bases lay in between. The CDR3 is 14 amino acids. The CDR3 bases are TGTGCCAGCCCACGGACAGCCCCTGACTATGGCTACACCTTC. It specifies CASPRTAPDYGYTF.

The CDR3 here is CASSYTGTGIYNEQFF. As DNA, the CDR3 is TGTGCCAGCAGTTACACCGGGACAGGGATCTACAATGAGCAGTTCTTC. V and J are TRBV6-5 and TRBJ2-1; 9 nucleotides align to TRBD1. CDR1 MNHEY and CDR2 SVGAGI come from the germline V gene. This CDR3 comprises 16 residues. The trim removed 2 bases at V and 3 bases at J, leaving 5 bases unmatched.

The chain has TRBV10-1 and TRBJ1-3; D is uncertain. Trimming pared 8 bases from V and 0 bases from J, leaving 14 bases between. The CDR3 loop spans 15 amino acids. Germline V gene data show CDR1 as WNHNN and CDR2 as SYGVQD (reference sequence). CDR3 coding DNA: TGCGCCAGCCTGGCCGCGGCCCGCTCTGGAAACACCATATATTTT. This sequence encodes CASLAAARSGNTIYF.